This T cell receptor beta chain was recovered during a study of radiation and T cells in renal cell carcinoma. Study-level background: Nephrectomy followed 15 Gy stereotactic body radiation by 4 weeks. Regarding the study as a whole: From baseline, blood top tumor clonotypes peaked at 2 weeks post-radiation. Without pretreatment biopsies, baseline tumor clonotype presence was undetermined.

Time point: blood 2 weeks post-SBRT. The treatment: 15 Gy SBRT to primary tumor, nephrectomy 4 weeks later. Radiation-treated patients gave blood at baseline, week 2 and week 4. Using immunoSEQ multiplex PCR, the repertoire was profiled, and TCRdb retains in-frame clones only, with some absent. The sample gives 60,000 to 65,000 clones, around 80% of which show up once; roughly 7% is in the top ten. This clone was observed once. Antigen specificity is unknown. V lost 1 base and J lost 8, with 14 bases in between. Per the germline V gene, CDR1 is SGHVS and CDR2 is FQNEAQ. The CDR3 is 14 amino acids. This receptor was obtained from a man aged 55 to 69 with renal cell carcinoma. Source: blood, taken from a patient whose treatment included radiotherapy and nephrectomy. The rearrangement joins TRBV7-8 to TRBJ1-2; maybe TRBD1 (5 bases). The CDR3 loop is CASSLGWWEGGYTF. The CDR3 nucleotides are TGTGCCAGCAGCTTAGGCTGGTGGGAGGGGGGCTACACCTTC.